The source of this TCR beta chain is a study of PD-1 blockade in classical Hodgkin lymphoma. Study-wide results and caveats: Before treatment, complete responders showed about the same diversity as newly diagnosed patients.

The CDR3 runs to 13 residues. The ends were cut back, 3 bases at V and 4 bases at J, with 8 bases in the middle. The germline V gene has CDR1 LNHDA and CDR2 SQIVND (reference sequence). Repertoires were generated with immunoSEQ multiplex PCR, while TCRdb's copy carries only in-frame clones and drops some. The sample includes approximately 41,000 clones, 55% to 80% of them seen just once. For this clone: The antigen is unknown.

Time point of the sample: cycle 4 day 1 (C4D1), after six to seven weeks of nivolumab. Every one of the patients relapsed after autologous stem cell transplantation (brentuximab vedotin exposure was variable). The V gene is TRBV19, the J gene TRBJ2-3; D unresolved. This clonotype was sampled from a human donor with classical Hodgkin lymphoma. The sequencing used peripheral blood mononuclear cells (PBMCs), collected before the fourth cycle of nivolumab. The CDR3 sequence: CASSIRRADTQYF. The DNA of the CDR3 is TGTGCCAGTAGTATCCGTAGGGCAGATACGCAGTATTTT.